Listed here is a single TCR beta chain. Other DNA sequences in this sample translate to the same CDR3. Repertoires were generated with immunoSEQ multiplex PCR, while TCRdb's copy carries only in-frame clones and drops some. The profile shows 20,000 to 25,000 clones, roughly 80% of them singletons. The sample comes from a study of T cell clones after liver transplantation. The ends were cut back, 0 bases at V and 0 bases at J, with 6 bases in the middle. Germline CDR1 and CDR2: SGHDT and YYEEEE. The CDR3 has 14 residues. The material sequenced was CD8+ T cells from blood, taken around 52 months after liver transplant. The V and J genes are TRBV5-6 and TRBJ1-1; tentative D call: TRBD1 (5 bases). This TCR derives from a human patient who received a liver transplant. Some T cells may possibly be graft donor cells. The CDR3 coding sequence is TGTGCCAGCAGCTTGGAAGGGGTGAACACTGAAGCTTTCTTT. Translation: CASSLEGVNTEAFF.